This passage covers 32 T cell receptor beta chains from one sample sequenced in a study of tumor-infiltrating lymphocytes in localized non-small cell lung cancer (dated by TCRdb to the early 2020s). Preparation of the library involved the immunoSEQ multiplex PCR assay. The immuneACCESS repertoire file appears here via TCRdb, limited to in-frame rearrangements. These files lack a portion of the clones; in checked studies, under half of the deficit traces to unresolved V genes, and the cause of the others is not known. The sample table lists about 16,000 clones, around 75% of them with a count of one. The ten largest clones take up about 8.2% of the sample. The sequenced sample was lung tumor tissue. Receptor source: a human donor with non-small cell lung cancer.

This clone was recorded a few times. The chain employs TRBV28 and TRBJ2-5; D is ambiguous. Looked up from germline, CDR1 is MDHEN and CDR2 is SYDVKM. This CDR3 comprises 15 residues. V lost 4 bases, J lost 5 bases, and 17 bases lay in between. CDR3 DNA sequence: TGTGCCAGCAGTTGGGCAGGCGCACCCGGGGAGACCCAGTACTTC. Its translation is CASSWAGAPGETQYF.

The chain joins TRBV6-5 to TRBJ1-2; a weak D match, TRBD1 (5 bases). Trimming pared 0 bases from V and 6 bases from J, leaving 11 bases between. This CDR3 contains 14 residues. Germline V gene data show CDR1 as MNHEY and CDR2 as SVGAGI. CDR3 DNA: TGTGCCAGCAGTTACTCGCAGGGTTTGGATGGCTACACCTTC. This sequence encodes CASSYSQGLDGYTF.

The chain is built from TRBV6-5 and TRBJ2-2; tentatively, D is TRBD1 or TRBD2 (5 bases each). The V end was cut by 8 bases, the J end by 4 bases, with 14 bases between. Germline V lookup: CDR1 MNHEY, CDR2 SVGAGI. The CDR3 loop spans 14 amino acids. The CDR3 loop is CASRDAAGTGELFF. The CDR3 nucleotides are TGTGCCAGCCGGGACGCCGCTGGCACCGGGGAGCTGTTTTTT.

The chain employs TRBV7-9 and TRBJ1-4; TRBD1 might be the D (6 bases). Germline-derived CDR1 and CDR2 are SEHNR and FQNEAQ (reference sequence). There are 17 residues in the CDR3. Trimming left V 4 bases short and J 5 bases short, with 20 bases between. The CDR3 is CASSSWGHPWGNEKLFF. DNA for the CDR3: TGTGCCAGCAGCTCCTGGGGGCACCCGTGGGGGAATGAAAAACTGTTTTTT.

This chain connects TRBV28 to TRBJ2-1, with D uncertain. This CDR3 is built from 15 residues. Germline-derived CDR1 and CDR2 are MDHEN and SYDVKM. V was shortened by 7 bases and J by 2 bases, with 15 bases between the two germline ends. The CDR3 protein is CASKDHSLTYNEQFF. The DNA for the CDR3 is TGTGCCAGCAAGGATCATAGTCTCACCTACAATGAGCAGTTCTTC.

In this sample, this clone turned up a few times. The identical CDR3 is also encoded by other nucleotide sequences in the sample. The CDR3 sequence is CASSSGTTEAFF. CDR3 nucleotides: TGTGCCAGCAGCTCCGGAACAACTGAAGCTTTCTTT. The chain joins TRBV5-6 to TRBJ1-1, with unresolved D. The CDR3 is made up of 12 amino acids. Trimming took 3 bases from V and 5 from J, leaving 8 bases between them. Germline CDR1 and CDR2: SGHDT and YYEEEE.

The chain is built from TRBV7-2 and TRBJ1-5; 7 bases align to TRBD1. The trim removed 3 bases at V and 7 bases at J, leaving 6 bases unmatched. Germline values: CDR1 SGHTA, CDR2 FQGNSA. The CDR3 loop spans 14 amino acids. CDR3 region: CASSLNPGGQPQHF. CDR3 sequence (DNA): TGTGCCAGCAGCTTGAATCCAGGGGGGCAGCCCCAGCATTTT.

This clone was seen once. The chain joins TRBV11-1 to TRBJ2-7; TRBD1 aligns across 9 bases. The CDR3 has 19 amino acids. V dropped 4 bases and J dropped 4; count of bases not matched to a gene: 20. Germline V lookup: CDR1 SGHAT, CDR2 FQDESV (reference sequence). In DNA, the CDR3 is TGTGCCAGCAGCTCCCCCGCGTGGGGACAGGGAACGTCGAGGTACGAGCAGTACTTC. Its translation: CASSSPAWGQGTSRYEQYF.

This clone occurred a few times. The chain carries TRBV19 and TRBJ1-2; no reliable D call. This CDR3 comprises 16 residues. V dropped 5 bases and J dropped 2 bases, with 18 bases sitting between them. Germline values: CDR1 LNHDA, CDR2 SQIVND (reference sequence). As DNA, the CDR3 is TGTGCCAGTAGTGTTCTCAGAATGGTTGCAAACTATGGCTACACCTTC. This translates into CASSVLRMVANYGYTF.

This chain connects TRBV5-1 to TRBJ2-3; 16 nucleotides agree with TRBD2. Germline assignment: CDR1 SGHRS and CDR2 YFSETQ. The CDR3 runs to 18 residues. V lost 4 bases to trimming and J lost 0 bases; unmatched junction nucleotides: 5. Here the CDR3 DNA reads TGCGCCAGCAGCCAAGGGACTAGCGGGGGGGGGAGCACAGATACGCAGTATTTT. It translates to CASSQGTSGGGSTDTQYF.

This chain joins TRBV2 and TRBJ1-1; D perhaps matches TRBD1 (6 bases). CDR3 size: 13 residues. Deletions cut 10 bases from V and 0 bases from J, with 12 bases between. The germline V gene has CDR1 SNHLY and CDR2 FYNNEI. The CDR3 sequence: CANRQELNTEAFF. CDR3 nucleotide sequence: TGTGCCAACAGACAGGAGCTGAACACTGAAGCTTTCTTT.

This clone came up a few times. The CDR3: CSVGEGERNTEAFF. The CDR3 DNA reads TGCAGCGTTGGGGAGGGAGAGAGGAACACTGAAGCTTTCTTT. The chain is built from TRBV29-1 and TRBJ1-1; D uncertain. Trimming took 4 bases from V and 1 from J, leaving 13 bases between them. Germline V lookup: CDR1 SQVTM, CDR2 ANQGSEA. The CDR3 runs to 14 residues.

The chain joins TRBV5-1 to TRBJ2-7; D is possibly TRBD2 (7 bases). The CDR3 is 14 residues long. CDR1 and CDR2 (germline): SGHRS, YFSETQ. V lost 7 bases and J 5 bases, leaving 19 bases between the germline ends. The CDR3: CASSEGGQVHEQYF. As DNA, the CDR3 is TGCGCCAGCTCGGAGGGGGGGCAGGTCCACGAGCAGTACTTC.

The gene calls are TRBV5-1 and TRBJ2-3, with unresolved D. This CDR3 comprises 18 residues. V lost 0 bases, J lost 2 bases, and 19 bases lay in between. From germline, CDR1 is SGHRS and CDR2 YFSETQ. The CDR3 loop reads CASSLGLQARASTDTQYF. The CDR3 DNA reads TGCGCCAGCAGCTTGGGACTTCAGGCTAGGGCCTCCACAGATACGCAGTATTTT.

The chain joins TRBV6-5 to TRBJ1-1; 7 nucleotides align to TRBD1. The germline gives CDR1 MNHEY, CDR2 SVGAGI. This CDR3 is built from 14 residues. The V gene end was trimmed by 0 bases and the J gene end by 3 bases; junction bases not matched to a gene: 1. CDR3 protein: CASSYSGTDTEAFF. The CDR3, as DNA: TGTGCCAGCAGTTACTCCGGGACAGACACTGAAGCTTTCTTT.

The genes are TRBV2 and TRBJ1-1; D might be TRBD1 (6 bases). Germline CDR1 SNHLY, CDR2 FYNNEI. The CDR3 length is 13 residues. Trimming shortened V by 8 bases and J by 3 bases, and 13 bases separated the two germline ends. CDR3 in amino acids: CASPLGGHTEAFF. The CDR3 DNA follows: TGTGCCAGCCCCCTTGGGGGCCACACTGAAGCTTTCTTT. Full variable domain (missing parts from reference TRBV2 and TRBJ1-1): EPEVTQTPSHQVTQMGQEVILRCVPISNHLYFYWYRQILGQKVEFLVSFYNNEISEKSEIFDDQFSVERPDGSNFTLKIRSTKLEDSAMYFCASPLGGHTEAFFGQGTRLTVV.

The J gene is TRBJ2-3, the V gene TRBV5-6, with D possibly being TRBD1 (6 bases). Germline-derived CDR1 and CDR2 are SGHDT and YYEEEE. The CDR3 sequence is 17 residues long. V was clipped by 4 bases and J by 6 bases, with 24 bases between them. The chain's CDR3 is CASSETLRGTPADTQYF. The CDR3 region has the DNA TGTGCCAGCAGCGAAACCCTCAGGGGAACGCCGGCGGATACGCAGTATTTT.

The CDR3 is CARRDLPRSPLHF. The CDR3 nucleotides are TGTGCCCGCAGGGATCTCCCAAGGTCACCCCTCCACTTT. The rearrangement joins TRBV30 to TRBJ1-6; possibly TRBD1 for D (5 bases). V lost 8 bases and J 10 bases, leaving 18 bases between the germline ends. The CDR3 runs to 13 residues. Germline V gives CDR1 GTSNPN, CDR2 SVGIG (reference sequence).

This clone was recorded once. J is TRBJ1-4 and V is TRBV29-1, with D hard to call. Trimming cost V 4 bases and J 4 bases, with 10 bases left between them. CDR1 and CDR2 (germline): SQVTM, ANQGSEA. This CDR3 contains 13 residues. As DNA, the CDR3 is TGCAGCGTTGTCTTGGGGTATAATGAAAAACTGTTTTTT. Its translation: CSVVLGYNEKLFF.

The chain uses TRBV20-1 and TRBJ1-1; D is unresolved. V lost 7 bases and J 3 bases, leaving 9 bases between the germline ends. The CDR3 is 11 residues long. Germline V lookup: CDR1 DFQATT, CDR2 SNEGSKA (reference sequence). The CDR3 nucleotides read TGCAGTGGAGGGCGGGACACTGAAGCTTTCTTT. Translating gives CSGGRDTEAFF.

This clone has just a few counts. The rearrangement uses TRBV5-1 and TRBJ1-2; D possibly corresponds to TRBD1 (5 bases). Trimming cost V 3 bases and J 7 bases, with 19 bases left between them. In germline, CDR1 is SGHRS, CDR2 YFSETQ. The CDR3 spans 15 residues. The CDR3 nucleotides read TGCGCCAGCAGCTCCGTCCCTGCAGGGTCCCCTGGCTACACCTTC. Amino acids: CASSSVPAGSPGYTF.

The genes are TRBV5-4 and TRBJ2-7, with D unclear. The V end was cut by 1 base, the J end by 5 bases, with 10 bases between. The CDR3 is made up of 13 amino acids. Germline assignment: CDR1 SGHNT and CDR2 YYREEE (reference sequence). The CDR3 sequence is CASSLNPKDEQYF. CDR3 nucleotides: TGTGCCAGCAGCTTGAATCCCAAGGACGAGCAGTACTTC.

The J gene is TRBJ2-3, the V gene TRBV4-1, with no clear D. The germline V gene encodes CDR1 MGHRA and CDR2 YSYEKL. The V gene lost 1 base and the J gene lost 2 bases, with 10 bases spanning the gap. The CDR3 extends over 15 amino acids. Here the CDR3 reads CASSQVPILTDTQYF. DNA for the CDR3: TGCGCCAGCAGCCAAGTTCCGATCCTCACAGATACGCAGTATTTT.

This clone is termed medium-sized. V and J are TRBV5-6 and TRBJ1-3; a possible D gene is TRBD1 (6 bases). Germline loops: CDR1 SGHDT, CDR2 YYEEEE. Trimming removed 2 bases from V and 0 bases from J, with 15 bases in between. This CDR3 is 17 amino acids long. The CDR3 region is CASSFDGGAHSGNTIYF. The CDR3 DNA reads TGTGCCAGCAGCTTCGACGGGGGGGCGCACTCTGGAAACACCATATATTTT.

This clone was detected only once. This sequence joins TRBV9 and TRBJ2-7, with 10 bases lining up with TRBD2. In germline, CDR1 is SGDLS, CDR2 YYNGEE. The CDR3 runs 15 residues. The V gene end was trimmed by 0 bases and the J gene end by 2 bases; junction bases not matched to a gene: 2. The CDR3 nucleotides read TGTGCCAGCAGCGTAGGGAGCGGGAGGGCCTACGAGCAGTACTTC. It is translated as CASSVGSGRAYEQYF. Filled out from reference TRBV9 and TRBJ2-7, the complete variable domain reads DSGVTQTPKHLITATGQRVTLRCSPRSGDLSVYWYQQSLDQGLQFLIQYYNGEERAKGNILERFSAQQFPDLHSELNLSSLELGDSALYFCASSVGSGRAYEQYFGPGTRLTVT.

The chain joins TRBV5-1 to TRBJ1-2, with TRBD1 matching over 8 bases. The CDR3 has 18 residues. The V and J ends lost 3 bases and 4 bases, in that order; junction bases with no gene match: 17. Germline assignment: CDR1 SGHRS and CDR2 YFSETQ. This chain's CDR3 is CASSSSRDRYVPVYGYTF. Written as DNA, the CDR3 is TGCGCCAGCAGCTCGAGCCGGGACAGGTATGTCCCTGTCTATGGCTACACCTTC.

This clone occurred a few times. The CDR3 is CASSYREAVGKLFF. In nucleotides, the CDR3 is TGTGCCAGCAGTTACCGAGAGGCTGTTGGAAAACTGTTTTTT. The chain combines TRBV6-5 with TRBJ1-4; D not resolved. The ends were cut back, 2 bases at V and 10 bases at J, with 14 bases in the middle. In germline, CDR1 is MNHEY, CDR2 SVGAGI. The CDR3 length is 14 residues.

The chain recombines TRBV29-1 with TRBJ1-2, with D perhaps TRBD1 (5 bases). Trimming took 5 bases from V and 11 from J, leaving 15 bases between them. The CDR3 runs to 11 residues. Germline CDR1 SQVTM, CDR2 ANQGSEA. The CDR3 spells CSVIGGSRYTF. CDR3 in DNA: TGCAGCGTTATCGGGGGATCGAGGTACACCTTC.

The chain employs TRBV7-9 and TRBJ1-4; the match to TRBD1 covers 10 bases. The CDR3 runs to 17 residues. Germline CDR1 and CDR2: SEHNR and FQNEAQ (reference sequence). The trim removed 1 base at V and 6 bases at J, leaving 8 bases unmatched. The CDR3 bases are TGTGCCAGCAGCTTAGAGGGGCGACAGGGGGCCTATGAAAAACTGTTTTTT. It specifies CASSLEGRQGAYEKLFF. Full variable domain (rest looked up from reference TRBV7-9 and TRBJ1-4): DTGVSQNPRHKITKRGQNVTFRCDPISEHNRLYWYRQTLGQGPEFLTYFQNEAQLEKSRLLSDRFSAERPKGSFSTLEIQRTEQGDSAMYLCASSLEGRQGAYEKLFFGSGTQLSVL.

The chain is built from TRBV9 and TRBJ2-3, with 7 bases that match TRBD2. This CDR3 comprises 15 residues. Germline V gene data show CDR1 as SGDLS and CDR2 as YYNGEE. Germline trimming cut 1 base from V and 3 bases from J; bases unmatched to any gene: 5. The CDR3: CASSVWAGETDTQYF. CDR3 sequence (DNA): TGTGCCAGCAGCGTATGGGCGGGAGAGACAGATACGCAGTATTTT.

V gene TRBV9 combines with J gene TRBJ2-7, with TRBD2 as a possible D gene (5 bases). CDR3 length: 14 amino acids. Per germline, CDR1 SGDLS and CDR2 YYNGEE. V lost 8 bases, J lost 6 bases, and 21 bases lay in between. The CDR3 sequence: CASSTGNTRGEQYF. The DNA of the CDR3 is TGTGCCAGTAGTACGGGCAATACTAGAGGCGAGCAGTACTTC. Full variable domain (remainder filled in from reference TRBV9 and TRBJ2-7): DSGVTQTPKHLITATGQRVTLRCSPRSGDLSVYWYQQSLDQGLQFLIQYYNGEERAKGNILERFSAQQFPDLHSELNLSSLELGDSALYFCASSTGNTRGEQYFGPGTRLTVT.

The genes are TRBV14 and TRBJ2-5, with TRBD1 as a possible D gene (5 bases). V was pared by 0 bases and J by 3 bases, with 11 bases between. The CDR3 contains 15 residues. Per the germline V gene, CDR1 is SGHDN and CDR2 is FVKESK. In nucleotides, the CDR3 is TGTGCCAGCAGCCAAGAAAGACAGACAGAAGAGACCCAGTACTTC. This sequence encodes CASSQERQTEETQYF. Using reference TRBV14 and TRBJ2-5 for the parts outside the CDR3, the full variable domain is EAGVTQFPSHSVIEKGQTVTLRCDPISGHDNLYWYRRVMGKEIKFLLHFVKESKQDESGMPNNRFLAERTGGTYSTLKVQPAELEDSGVYFCASSQERQTEETQYFGPGTRLLVL.